Presented here are 27 T cell receptor beta chains from one specimen sequenced in a study of blood T cell repertoires in COVID-19. TCRdb's table, derived via immunoSEQ multiplex PCR, lists solely in-frame clones and lacks some. The data contain 70,000 or so clones, roughly 84% of them singletons. The specimen sequenced was peripheral blood. All receptors derive from a middle-aged man with acute or convalescent COVID-19.

This clone was counted a single time. The chain employs TRBV6-5 and TRBJ1-1; D gene uncertain. The germline V and J ends were trimmed by 0 bases and 9 bases, with 11 bases remaining between them. The CDR3 runs to 13 residues. Germline values: CDR1 MNHEY, CDR2 SVGAGI. As DNA, the CDR3 is TGTGCCAGCAGTTACTCTCAGGAAAAGAAAGCTTTCTTT. Protein: CASSYSQEKKAFF.

The rearrangement links TRBV28 to TRBJ1-4; no firm D call. The V end lost 6 bases, the J end lost 7 bases, and 12 bases lay between the germline ends. This CDR3 has 13 residues. CDR1 and CDR2 (germline): MDHEN, SYDVKM. The CDR3, as DNA: TGTGCCAGCAGGACATCCGGAAGTGAAAAACTGTTTTTT. Protein sequence: CASRTSGSEKLFF.

V usage is TRBV28 and J usage is TRBJ2-2, with D hard to call. V was clipped by 3 bases and J by 7 bases, with 6 bases between them. CDR3 size: 12 residues. From germline, CDR1 is MDHEN and CDR2 SYDVKM. In DNA, the CDR3 is TGTGCCAGCAGTTTGGTAGACGGGGAGCTGTTTTTT. This encodes CASSLVDGELFF.

The rearrangement links TRBV6-1 to TRBJ1-5, with D maybe TRBD1 (5 bases). V gave up 2 bases and J gave up 3 bases, with 8 bases separating them. The CDR3 length is 14 residues. Germline CDR1 and CDR2: MNHNS and SASEGT. CDR3 sequence (DNA): TGTGCCAGCAGTGAATACAGGAACAATCAGCCCCAGCATTTT. Translation: CASSEYRNNQPQHF.

V and J are TRBV11-3 and TRBJ2-1; D is perhaps TRBD1 (7 bases). V lost 2 bases, J lost 1 base, and 9 bases lay in between. Germline V CDR1 and CDR2: SGHNT, YENEEA. The CDR3 sequence is 15 residues long. In nucleotides, the CDR3 is TGTGCCAGCAGCTTATCAGGGGGGTCCTACAATGAGCAGTTCTTC. Protein sequence: CASSLSGGSYNEQFF.

The chain is built from TRBV18 and TRBJ1-1; 7 positions match TRBD1. The CDR3 is made up of 14 amino acids. Germline V lookup: CDR1 KGHSH, CDR2 LQKENI. Trimming cost V 3 bases and J 5 bases; bases outside gene matches: 6. DNA for the CDR3: TGTGCCAGCTCACCCAGACAGGGTGAAACTGAAGCTTTCTTT. Translated, it gives CASSPRQGETEAFF.

J is TRBJ1-1 and V is TRBV19, with D possibly TRBD1 on 6 matching bases. The CDR3 sequence is 15 residues long. V dropped 3 bases and J dropped 2 bases, with 13 bases sitting between them. Germline lookup yields CDR1 LNHDA and CDR2 SQIVND (reference sequence). CDR3 bases: TGTGCCAGTAGTATTTCCGGGACACCCAACACTGAAGCTTTCTTT. Residues: CASSISGTPNTEAFF.

The chain is built from TRBV27 and TRBJ2-5, with 12 bases that match TRBD2. Germline CDR1 and CDR2: MNHEY and SMNVEV (reference sequence). CDR3 size: 15 residues. Losses at the gene ends were 2 bases for V and 6 bases for J; bases not matched to a gene: 4. DNA for the CDR3: TGTGCCAGCAGTTTAGCTAGCGGGAGGGGGAAGACCCAGTACTTC. This codes for CASSLASGRGKTQYF.

The rearrangement uses TRBV7-9 and TRBJ2-7; D remains unclear. V lost 5 bases, J lost 3 bases, and 20 bases lay in between. CDR3 size: 16 residues. CDR1 and CDR2 from the germline V gene are SEHNR and FQNEAQ (reference sequence). The CDR3 loop is CASSESPARPSYEQYF. CDR3 bases: TGTGCCAGCAGCGAATCTCCCGCGAGGCCAAGCTACGAGCAGTACTTC.

The chain is built from TRBV18 and TRBJ2-2, with D uncertain. CDR1 is KGHSH and CDR2 is LQKENI in the germline V gene. CDR3 size: 16 residues. V was pared by 4 bases and J by 1 base, with 13 bases between. The CDR3 reads CASSLLEQWNTGELFF. The CDR3 DNA is TGTGCCAGCTCACTCCTCGAACAGTGGAACACCGGGGAGCTGTTTTTT.

The gene calls are TRBV3-1 (or the pseudogene TRBV3-2) and TRBJ2-7; TRBD2 matches 7 bases. Germline CDR1 LGHDT, CDR2 YNNKEL (reference sequence). With V trimmed by 5 bases and J by 0 bases, 7 bases remained unmatched. CDR3 size: 15 residues. The CDR3 DNA reads as TGTGCCAGCAGCTCTCAAGCGGGGCCCTCCTACGAGCAGTACTTC. Translation: CASSSQAGPSYEQYF.

This chain uses TRBV7-9 with TRBJ1-1; TRBD1 agrees at 8 bases. Germline assignment: CDR1 SEHNR and CDR2 FQNEAQ (reference sequence). The ends lost 6 bases at V and 9 bases at J; junction bases unmatched: 3. CDR3 size: 11 residues. DNA for the CDR3: TGTGCCAGCAGTCGGACAGGGCAAGCTTTCTTT. It encodes CASSRTGQAFF.

This sequence joins TRBV29-1 and TRBJ1-2; possible D gene TRBD1, 5 bases. Germline loops: CDR1 SQVTM, CDR2 ANQGSEA. Trimming took 3 bases from V and 4 from J, leaving 15 bases between them. This CDR3 has 14 residues. The CDR3: CSVDFTTVSYGYTF. The DNA for the CDR3 is TGCAGCGTTGATTTTACGACAGTTTCCTATGGCTACACCTTC.

The rearrangement joins TRBV5-5 to TRBJ2-2; tentative D call: TRBD2 (6 bases). The CDR3 length is 17 residues. CDR1 SGHKS and CDR2 YYEKEE come from the germline V gene (reference sequence). Trimming took 0 bases from V and 3 from J, leaving 15 bases between them. In nucleotides, the CDR3 is TGTGCCAGCAGCTTGGAACGGGAGTCAAGCTACACCGGGGAGCTGTTTTTT. Its translation: CASSLERESSYTGELFF.

The chain recombines TRBV6-2 or TRBV6-3 with TRBJ1-1, with 8 bases that match TRBD1. The CDR3 runs to 15 residues. J lost 0 bases, V lost 6 bases, and 6 bases had no gene match. Germline V gives CDR1 MNHEY, CDR2 SVGEGT. Here the CDR3 reads CASSPGQGLNTEAFF. DNA for the CDR3: TGTGCCAGCAGCCCCGGACAGGGCTTGAACACTGAAGCTTTCTTT.

This clone appeared a few times. This chain joins TRBV19 and TRBJ2-5, with 7 bases fitting TRBD2. The CDR3 has 14 residues. Trimming took 4 bases from V and 0 from J; bases not matched to a gene: 2. Germline CDR1 and CDR2: LNHDA and SQIVND (reference sequence). The CDR3 protein is CASSTLADQETQYF. The CDR3 bases are TGTGCCAGTAGTACTCTAGCGGACCAAGAGACCCAGTACTTC.

This chain links TRBV30 with TRBJ1-1, with D unresolved. Germline values: CDR1 GTSNPN, CDR2 SVGIG (reference sequence). V was pared by 2 bases and J by 4 bases, with 11 bases between. The CDR3 totals 13 residues. CDR3 nucleotide sequence: TGTGCCTGGAGTCGAGGGCTGGGCACTGAAGCTTTCTTT. It encodes CAWSRGLGTEAFF.

V and J are TRBV5-1 and TRBJ1-2, with no clear D. The CDR3 runs 14 residues. The V gene's germline CDR1 is SGHRS and CDR2 YFSETQ. V lost 0 bases to trimming and J lost 0 bases, with 6 bases between them. CDR3 sequence reads: CASSLVSANYGYTF. As DNA, the CDR3 is TGCGCCAGCAGCTTGGTTTCAGCTAACTATGGCTACACCTTC.

The V gene is TRBV28, the J gene TRBJ2-3, with 8 bases that match TRBD2. Germline V gene sequence: CDR1 MDHEN, CDR2 SYDVKM. Trimming took 6 bases from V and 4 from J; bases not matched to a gene: 9. This CDR3 comprises 15 residues. The CDR3 here is CASRPTSEVPDTQYF. The CDR3 region has the DNA TGTGCCAGCAGACCGACTAGCGAAGTACCAGATACGCAGTATTTT.

The V gene is TRBV7-3, the J gene TRBJ1-3; TRBD1 agrees at 9 bases. Germline trimming cut 5 bases from V and 1 base from J; bases unmatched to any gene: 6. Germline loops: CDR1 SGHTA, CDR2 FQGTGA. The CDR3 has 16 amino acids. CDR3 residues: CASSQTGTGSGNTIYF. DNA for the CDR3: TGTGCCAGCAGCCAAACCGGGACAGGGTCTGGAAACACCATATATTTT.

The chain's CDR3 is CASKGQGDGETQYF. The CDR3 DNA sequence: TGTGCCAGCAAGGGACAGGGGGATGGGGAGACCCAGTACTTC. The V gene is TRBV28, the J gene TRBJ2-5; 11 bases align to TRBD1. The CDR3 spans 14 residues. Trimming removed 7 bases from V and 5 bases from J; junction bases left unmatched: 6. CDR1 is MDHEN, CDR2 SYDVKM, per germline.

This chain connects TRBV6-2 or TRBV6-3 to TRBJ1-3; perhaps TRBD1 as D (5 bases). This CDR3 spans 16 amino acids. Germline CDR1 MNHEY, CDR2 SVGEGT. The germline V and J ends were trimmed by 6 bases and 0 bases, with 15 bases remaining between them. In DNA, the CDR3 is TGTGCCAGCAGCCCTTACGACAGTAACTCTGGAAACACCATATATTTT. Translating it yields CASSPYDSNSGNTIYF.

This chain links TRBV3-1 (or the pseudogene TRBV3-2) with TRBJ2-2; weak D call: TRBD2 (5 bases). Trimming took 5 bases from V and 6 from J, leaving 7 bases between them. The CDR3 has 12 residues. Germline V gene sequence: CDR1 LGHDT, CDR2 YNNKEL (reference sequence). CDR3 DNA: TGTGCCAGCAGCTCCGGGGCCGGGGAGCTGTTTTTT. This sequence encodes CASSSGAGELFF.

The chain recombines TRBV9 with TRBJ1-2; D remains unclear. The length of the CDR3 is 13 residues. V lost 4 bases and J 0 bases, leaving 7 bases between the germline ends. Germline V CDR1 and CDR2: SGDLS, YYNGEE. The CDR3: CASSPRANYGYTF. The DNA of the CDR3 is TGTGCCAGCAGCCCTCGAGCTAACTATGGCTACACCTTC.

CDR3 nucleotides: TGTGGGGCGAGTTTCGGCGAACAGTTCTATAGCAATCAGCCCCAGCATTTT. Amino acid sequence: CGASFGEQFYSNQPQHF. The V gene is TRBV27, the J gene TRBJ1-5; D remains ambiguous. Germline CDR1 MNHEY, CDR2 SMNVEV (reference sequence). The CDR3 extends over 17 amino acids.

The rearrangement joins TRBV18 to TRBJ2-7, with TRBD1 as a possible D gene (6 bases). This CDR3 comprises 14 residues. V lost 3 bases and J lost 3, with 12 bases in between. Germline V gene data show CDR1 as KGHSH and CDR2 as LQKENI. The DNA of the CDR3 is TGTGCCAGCTCACCTTGGGACAACCTCTACGAGCAGTACTTC. It yields the protein CASSPWDNLYEQYF.

The J gene is TRBJ1-2, the V gene TRBV10-2; perhaps TRBD1 as D (6 bases). The V gene lost 7 bases and the J gene lost 5 bases, with 14 bases spanning the gap. Germline CDR1 is WSHSY and CDR2 is SAAADI. This CDR3 comprises 13 residues. CDR3 DNA sequence: TGCGCCAGCAAAGGGGGGGCTGGATATGGCTACACCTTC. Protein sequence: CASKGGAGYGYTF.